This T cell receptor beta chain came from a study of blood T cell repertoires in COVID-19. Libraries were prepared by immunoSEQ multiplex PCR; TCRdb keeps only in-frame clonotypes and omits some of them. This table has under 140,000 clones, over 75% appearing once. Within the sample, this clone is medium-sized. Per germline, CDR1 GTSNPN and CDR2 SVGIG (reference sequence). The V end was cut by 1 base, the J end by 4 bases, with 13 bases between. CDR3 length: 14 residues. V gene TRBV30 combines with J gene TRBJ2-5, with a tentative D call TRBD2 (5 bases). The specimen sequenced was peripheral blood. This TCR was recovered from a woman of 80 years or more with active or convalescent COVID-19. CDR3 residues: CAWSATRRIETQYF. DNA for the CDR3: TGTGCCTGGAGTGCGACTCGGAGGATAGAGACCCAGTACTTC.